This TCR beta chain was captured in a study of spatial heterogeneity in lung cancer. Findings of the study overall: Mutation tallies in tumors tracked expanded intratumoral alpha and beta TCR counts.

Time point specified: sample taken at primary tumor resection. Unsorted samples of tumor, nontumor lung or frozen PBMC had their whole RNA sequenced. This CDR3 is built from 15 residues. The germline V gene encodes CDR1 MDHEN and CDR2 SYDVKM. V was trimmed by 7 bases and J by 2 bases, leaving 16 bases between them. This clonotype was recorded many times. Its antigen is as yet unknown. A single record per CDR3 protein comes from TCRdb applying MiXCR to the 5' RACE reads. The table records fewer than 11,000 distinct CDR3 sequences, more than 10% of them present only once. The receptor was derived from a male donor with early-stage non-small cell lung cancer. This chain links TRBV28 with TRBJ2-3; D gene ambiguous. Sequences were derived from lung tumor tissue, sampled at surgery. CDR3 nucleotide sequence: TGTGCCAGCATGAATCCGAGCGCCCTCACAGATACGCAGTATTTT. Protein: CASMNPSALTDTQYF.